Detailed here is one T cell receptor (beta chain). The antigen remains undetermined. The data stem from a study of beta chain features in type 1 diabetes. Purity exceeding 98% was reached by all sorted populations. Isolated RNA was reverse transcribed in full, so expressed TCRB transcripts were sequenced. Assay used: immunoSEQ multiplex PCR; TCRdb lists only in-frame clones, some missing. This table has under 800,000 clones, roughly a sixth appearing once. Study results and limitations: Moderate yet significant TCRB CDR3 shortening was seen in Type 1 diabetes patients in all four CD4+ subsets.

The CDR3 covers 13 residues. With 4 bases removed from V and 0 bases from J, the gap between germline ends came to 6 bases. Germline loops: CDR1 LNHNV, CDR2 YYDKDF (reference sequence). The source material was naive CD4+ T cells from blood. This TCR came from a man between 18 and 35 years old in good health. This chain uses TRBV15 with TRBJ1-1; D call uncertain. The CDR3 spells CATSNDLNTEAFF. The CDR3 bases are TGTGCCACCAGCAATGATTTGAACACTGAAGCTTTCTTT.